The rows below give T cell receptor beta chains drawn from one sample of a study of spatial heterogeneity in lung cancer. In TCRdb, the 5' RACE reads were re-called with MiXCR into one record per CDR3 protein. The sample lists about 10,000 distinct CDR3 sequences; 7.5% to 9.5% were seen once. The starting material was lung tumor tissue, obtained at surgery. These receptors all stem from a male donor with early-stage non-small cell lung cancer. The CDR3 runs from the conserved cysteine through the conserved F or W. D genes are given only for firm matches. Clone size is shown for a subset of rows, as once, few, many or a class of expanded clone.

>TRBV4-2|NA|TRBJ2-4|many
CASSQYDRAKNIQYF
TGTGCCAGCAGCCAATATGACAGGGCCAAAAACATTCAGTACTTC
>TRBV6-2/TRBV6-3|TRBD2|TRBJ2-1|many
CASSYSLLGLAGDDEQFF
TGTGCCAGCAGTTACTCGCTCCTCGGACTAGCGGGAGATGATGAGCAGTTCTTC
>TRBV12-3/TRBV12-4|NA|TRBJ2-2|many
CASSLEMTGELFF
TGTGCCAGCAGTTTAGAGATGACCGGGGAGCTGTTTTTT
>TRBV7-2|NA|TRBJ2-4|few
CASSLSGRNIQYF
TGTGCCAGCAGTTTAAGCGGACGGAACATTCAGTACTTC
>TRBV10-3|TRBD1|TRBJ2-1|many
CATARDREDNEQFF
TGTGCCACGGCCCGGGACAGGGAGGACAATGAGCAGTTCTTC
>TRBV3-1|TRBD2|TRBJ2-7|NA
CASSISGSSYEQYF
TGTGCCAGCAGCATTAGCGGGAGCTCCTACGAGCAGTACTTC
>TRBV28|TRBD2|TRBJ2-3|many
CASSRRLAGVATQYF
TGTGCCAGCAGCCGACGACTAGCGGGAGTCGCCACGCAGTATTTT
>TRBV29-1|NA|TRBJ1-5|NA
CNVRAEGSNQPQHF
TGCAACGTGCGGGCCGAGGGGAGCAATCAGCCCCAGCATTTT
>TRBV10-3|NA|TRBJ2-4|many
CAISEGQQLAKNIQYF
TGTGCCATCAGTGAGGGACAACAATTAGCCAAAAACATTCAGTACTTC
>TRBV19|TRBD1|TRBJ2-3|many
CASSIGRDRQEQYF
TGTGCCAGTAGTATAGGTCGGGACAGGCAGGAGCAGTATTTT
>TRBV7-2|TRBD2|TRBJ2-1|few
CASSSSGGQYNEQFF
TGTGCCAGCAGTTCGAGCGGGGGGCAGTACAATGAGCAGTTCTTC
>TRBV12-3/TRBV12-4|NA|TRBJ2-1|medium-sized
CASSADRMSYNEQFF
TGTGCCAGCAGTGCCGACCGGATGTCCTACAATGAGCAGTTCTTC
>TRBV19|TRBD1|TRBJ2-1|NA
CASSRGQGDYNEQFF
TGTGCCAGTAGCCGGGGACAGGGTGACTACAATGAGCAGTTCTTC
>TRBV5-1|TRBD1|TRBJ2-3|NA
CASSFSTGGRSTDTQYF
TGCGCCAGCAGCTTTTCAACAGGGGGCCGGAGCACAGATACGCAGTATTTT
>TRBV6-2/TRBV6-3|TRBD1|TRBJ2-1|many
CASSLTGLAYNEQFF
TGTGCCAGCAGCCTGACAGGGCTCGCCTACAATGAGCAGTTCTTC
>TRBV7-6|NA|TRBJ2-3|many
CASSTFTGTDTQYF
TGTGCCAGCAGCACCTTCACAGGCACAGATACGCAGTATTTT
>TRBV5-1|NA|TRBJ2-1|NA
CASSLAPASSYNEQFF
TGCGCCAGCAGCTTGGCCCCAGCAAGCTCCTACAATGAGCAGTTCTTC